These 28 T cell receptor beta chains were sequenced from one sample in a study of early T cells in non-severe SARS-CoV-2 infection. TCRdb redid the calling of the 5' RACE reads with MiXCR, one entry per CDR3 protein. This table has more than 85,000 distinct CDR3 sequences, around 12% appearing once. The sequencing used whole blood, collected at baseline. These receptors were obtained from an adult who was a healthcare worker with PCR-confirmed SARS-CoV-2 infection or an uninfected control (not recorded which).

The rearrangement joins TRBV3-1 to TRBJ1-1; no clear D. The ends were cut back, 3 bases at V and 11 bases at J, with 13 bases in the middle. The CDR3 sequence is 12 residues long. Germline V gene lookup returns CDR1 LGHDT and CDR2 YNNKEL (reference sequence). The CDR3 spells CASSQVGFGAFF. In nucleotides, the CDR3 is TGTGCCAGCAGCCAGGTCGGCTTTGGGGCTTTCTTT. Together with reference TRBV3-1 and TRBJ1-1, the CDR3 gives the full variable domain: DTAVSQTPKYLVTQMGNDKSIKCEQNLGHDTMYWYKQDSKKFLKIMFSYNNKELIINETVPNRFSPKSPDKAHLNLHINSLELGDSAVYFCASSQVGFGAFFGQGTRLTVV.

In its sample, this clonotype was seen a few times. The chain couples TRBV4-1 to TRBJ1-2; D might be TRBD1 (5 bases). V lost 1 base and J 4 bases, leaving 16 bases between the germline ends. CDR3 size: 16 residues. From germline, CDR1 is MGHRA and CDR2 YSYEKL. In nucleotides, the CDR3 is TGCGCCAGCAGCCAAGGCCCCTCCCCAGGGCCCTATGGCTACACCTTC. Translating gives CASSQGPSPGPYGYTF.

Ten or more counts support this clonotype. The CDR3 DNA reads TGCGCCAGCAGCTCCGATAGCAATCAGCCCCAGCATTTT. This sequence encodes CASSSDSNQPQHF. The rearrangement uses TRBV5-1 and TRBJ1-5, with D hard to call. V lost 3 bases and J lost 0, with 4 bases in between. From germline, CDR1 is SGHRS and CDR2 YFSETQ. This CDR3 is built from 13 residues.

This clonotype showed up many times. This chain uses TRBV4-1 with TRBJ1-2, with TRBD1 identical over 11 bases. Germline values: CDR1 MGHRA, CDR2 YSYEKL. Trimming cost V 0 bases and J 4 bases; bases outside gene matches: 4. This CDR3 spans 16 amino acids. The CDR3 sequence is CASSQEDRGRGYGYTF. DNA for the CDR3: TGCGCCAGCAGCCAAGAGGACAGGGGGCGCGGCTATGGCTACACCTTC.

This clonotype was picked up many times. The chain couples TRBV29-1 to TRBJ2-6; 7 bases agree with TRBD2. Germline-derived CDR1 and CDR2 are SQVTM and ANQGSEA. With 4 bases clipped from V and 3 bases from J, the junction kept 3 bases outside the gene matches. This CDR3 comprises 14 residues. The CDR3 protein is CSVGGRGGANVLTF. CDR3 nucleotide sequence: TGCAGCGTTGGCGGGAGAGGTGGGGCCAACGTCCTGACTTTC.

This clonotype was found a few times. The chain recombines TRBV28 with TRBJ1-6; the D is unclear. The ends were cut back, 5 bases at V and 9 bases at J, with 5 bases in the middle. Germline V gene sequence: CDR1 MDHEN, CDR2 SYDVKM. The CDR3 spans 11 residues. CDR3 protein: CASSISSPLHF. In DNA form, the CDR3 reads TGTGCCAGCAGTATCAGTTCACCCCTCCACTTT.

On this clonotype: A much bigger clone sits one base away, suggesting this may be a read error. This rearrangement joins TRBV20-1 to TRBJ1-1; weak D call: TRBD1 (5 bases). Germline CDR1 reads DFQATT; CDR2 reads SNEGSKA (reference sequence). The CDR3 extends over 13 amino acids. V was clipped by 3 bases and J by 1 base, with 9 bases between them. The CDR3 nucleotides read TGCAGTGCTAGTCTACAGGCGAACACTGAAGCTTTCTTT. Translated, it gives CSASLQANTEAFF.

This clonotype was seen ten or more times. This chain links TRBV7-2 with TRBJ2-1; D ambiguous. The CDR3 spans 16 residues. V lost 0 bases, J lost 7 bases, and 16 bases lay in between. CDR1 and CDR2 from the germline V gene are SGHTA and FQGNSA. CDR3 sequence: CASSLASLFSRNEQFF. The CDR3 coding sequence is TGTGCCAGCAGCTTAGCCAGCCTCTTCTCCCGGAATGAGCAGTTCTTC.

This rearrangement joins TRBV20-1 to TRBJ2-5; no definite D call. Between the trimmed V and J ends, which lost 4 bases and 5 bases, there was a span of 11 bases. This CDR3 region has 12 residues. CDR1 is DFQATT and CDR2 is SNEGSKA in the germline V gene (reference sequence). The CDR3 DNA reads TGCAGTGCTATGAGAACTGGGGAGACCCAGTACTTC. It yields the protein CSAMRTGETQYF.

This clonotype was recorded many times. The chain links TRBV7-2 to TRBJ2-7, with a tentative D call TRBD2 (5 bases). Looked up from germline, CDR1 is SGHTA and CDR2 is FQGNSA. CDR3 length: 14 amino acids. Trimming pared 5 bases from V and 5 bases from J, leaving 16 bases between. Here the CDR3 DNA reads TGTGCCAGCAGCGACCTCTTCGGAGGTGACGAGCAGTACTTC. Translated: CASSDLFGGDEQYF.

The V call is TRBV19, the J call TRBJ2-7; TRBD2 is a possible D gene (6 bases). Germline CDR1 LNHDA, CDR2 SQIVND (reference sequence). The CDR3 runs to 15 residues. With 5 bases removed from V and 2 bases from J, the gap between germline ends came to 16 bases. For the CDR3, the DNA is TGTGCCAGTAGTTATCAGCGGAGGGCCCCCTACGAGCAGTACTTC. It translates to CASSYQRRAPYEQYF.

This chain links TRBV20-1 with TRBJ2-3; TRBD2 matches 12 bases. The V and J ends lost 3 bases and 0 bases, in that order; junction bases with no gene match: 4. Germline V gene sequence: CDR1 DFQATT, CDR2 SNEGSKA (reference sequence). The CDR3 runs to 16 residues. The DNA of the CDR3 is TGCAGTGCTAGCGTTCTAGCGGGGGGGAGCACAGATACGCAGTATTTT. Protein: CSASVLAGGSTDTQYF.

The table lists this clonotype with a few counts. The rearrangement uses TRBV20-1 and TRBJ1-3; no firm D call. CDR3 length: 14 amino acids. Trimming removed 3 bases from V and 0 bases from J, with 9 bases in between. CDR1 and CDR2 (germline): DFQATT, SNEGSKA (reference sequence). The CDR3 protein is CSARGVHSGNTIYF. The CDR3 DNA reads TGCAGTGCTAGGGGCGTTCACTCTGGAAACACCATATATTTT.

This clonotype was counted many times. The chain combines TRBV29-1 with TRBJ2-7; D remains ambiguous. The CDR3 totals 14 residues. CDR1 and CDR2 from the germline V gene are SQVTM and ANQGSEA. Trimming took off 0 bases at V and 2 bases at J, with 11 bases between the two ends. CDR3 region: CSVEDHRKPYEQYF. DNA of the CDR3: TGCAGCGTTGAAGATCACAGAAAGCCCTACGAGCAGTACTTC.

This chain joins TRBV11-3 and TRBJ2-2; D call uncertain. Germline assignment: CDR1 SGHNT and CDR2 YENEEA. V shed 5 bases and J shed 0 bases, with 7 bases lying between them. The length of the CDR3 is 14 residues. CDR3 bases: TGTGCCAGCAGCCCTTCCCCGAACACCGGGGAGCTGTTTTTT. Its translation: CASSPSPNTGELFF.

The chain couples TRBV7-9 to TRBJ1-1; D ambiguous. The CDR3 runs 15 residues. Germline values: CDR1 SEHNR, CDR2 FQNEAQ (reference sequence). V lost 1 base to trimming and J lost 0 bases, with 9 bases between them. CDR3 loop: CASSLVTYLNTEAFF. Here the CDR3 DNA reads TGTGCCAGCAGCTTAGTAACTTACCTGAACACTGAAGCTTTCTTT. The full variable domain, with the rest looked up from reference TRBV7-9 and TRBJ1-1, is DTGVSQNPRHKITKRGQNVTFRCDPISEHNRLYWYRQTLGQGPEFLTYFQNEAQLEKSRLLSDRFSAERPKGSFSTLEIQRTEQGDSAMYLCASSLVTYLNTEAFFGQGTRLTVV.

This clonotype was seen only a few times. The rearrangement joins TRBV12-3 or TRBV12-4 to TRBJ1-5, with TRBD1 as a possible D gene (5 bases). Trimming removed 2 bases from V and 2 bases from J, with 10 bases in between. This CDR3 region has 15 residues. The CDR3 spells CASSLRGDGNQPQHF. The CDR3 bases are TGTGCCAGCAGTTTAAGAGGGGATGGCAATCAGCCCCAGCATTTT.

This clonotype was found a few times. V is TRBV11-2 and J is TRBJ2-2, with 7 bases aligning to TRBD2. Trimming cost V 4 bases and J 0 bases; bases outside gene matches: 14. Germline loops: CDR1 SGHAT, CDR2 FQNNGV. This CDR3 comprises 19 residues. CDR3 in amino acids: CASSSFRRERAPNTGELFF. The DNA of the CDR3 is TGTGCCAGCAGCTCCTTTAGGCGGGAGAGGGCCCCGAACACCGGGGAGCTGTTTTTT.

In its sample, this clonotype was seen many times. The chain combines TRBV4-1 with TRBJ2-5; no definite D call. V gave up 1 base and J gave up 4 bases, with 16 bases separating them. Germline loops: CDR1 MGHRA, CDR2 YSYEKL. The CDR3 runs to 16 residues. CDR3: CASSQGFVRNAETQYF. Written as DNA, the CDR3 is TGCGCCAGCAGCCAAGGTTTTGTCAGGAACGCAGAGACCCAGTACTTC.

This clonotype was detected only a few times. The CDR3 DNA reads as TGTGCCAGCAGGAGTGGGGGGCCGGTCGAGCAGTACTTC. As protein: CASRSGGPVEQYF. The chain employs TRBV7-9 and TRBJ2-7, with D possibly called TRBD1 or TRBD2 (6 bases each). The CDR3 length is 13 residues. V was trimmed by 6 bases and J by 6 bases, leaving 15 bases between them. The germline CDR1 and CDR2 sequences are SEHNR and FQNEAQ (reference sequence).

This clonotype was counted between two and nine times. The rearrangement joins TRBV9 to TRBJ2-2, with D possibly matching TRBD1 (6 bases). This CDR3 contains 15 residues. Trimming removed 4 bases from V and 1 base from J, with 11 bases in between. Germline values: CDR1 SGDLS, CDR2 YYNGEE. The DNA of the CDR3 is TGTGCCAGCAGCCCCCAGACAGGGAACACCGGGGAGCTGTTTTTT. It encodes CASSPQTGNTGELFF.

This clonotype was seen only a few times. The chain recombines TRBV5-1 with TRBJ1-1, with unresolved D. The CDR3 contains 12 residues. With 2 bases removed from V and 8 bases from J, the gap between germline ends came to 10 bases. Per germline, CDR1 SGHRS and CDR2 YFSETQ. CDR3 protein: CASSFASGEAFF. CDR3 nucleotides: TGCGCCAGCAGCTTCGCTAGCGGGGAAGCTTTCTTT.

This clonotype was observed many times. The chain joins TRBV6-5 to TRBJ1-1; D possibly corresponds to TRBD1 (5 bases). CDR1 and CDR2 (germline): MNHEY, SVGAGI. CDR3 length equals 13 residues. Trimming cost V 6 bases and J 5 bases, with 13 bases left between them. CDR3 bases: TGTGCCAGCAGCTGGGGCGGGGGGACTGAAGCTTTCTTT. Translating it yields CASSWGGGTEAFF.

This chain uses TRBV7-9 with TRBJ1-1, with 7 positions matching TRBD1. Per germline, CDR1 SEHNR and CDR2 FQNEAQ (reference sequence). After removal of 5 bases from V and 1 base from J, the junction contained 7 bases not matched to a gene. This CDR3 spans 15 amino acids. The CDR3, as DNA: TGTGCCAGCAGCCGTCAGGGGGGGAAGAACACTGAAGCTTTCTTT. Translation gives CASSRQGGKNTEAFF.

Many counts were recorded for this clonotype. DNA of the CDR3: TGCAGTGCTCCCCAGGGGGGGGCACGAATTACAAATCAGCCCCAGCATTTT. Translated, it gives CSAPQGGARITNQPQHF. The chain combines TRBV20-1 with TRBJ1-5; 7 positions match TRBD1. Germline V CDR1 and CDR2: DFQATT, SNEGSKA (reference sequence). This CDR3 comprises 17 residues. V lost 5 bases and J lost 4; bases outside the gene matches: 17.

The chain has TRBV6-5 and TRBJ2-5; D is ambiguous. Germline assignment: CDR1 MNHEY and CDR2 SVGAGI. There are 14 residues in the CDR3. The V gene lost 6 bases and the J gene lost 5 bases, with 16 bases spanning the gap. CDR3 sequence (DNA): TGTGCCAGCAGCTGGGGTAGGAATCGGGAGACCCAGTACTTC. Translation gives CASSWGRNRETQYF.

This clonotype occurred many times. The chain recombines TRBV19 with TRBJ1-5; D not certain. The germline V and J ends were trimmed by 2 bases and 0 bases, with 8 bases remaining between them. Germline V lookup: CDR1 LNHDA, CDR2 SQIVND (reference sequence). The CDR3 totals 15 residues. This CDR3 reads CASSITVNSNQPQHF. DNA of the CDR3: TGTGCCAGTAGTATAACAGTAAATAGCAATCAGCCCCAGCATTTT.

This clonotype came up a few times. This chain uses TRBV7-2 with TRBJ2-5; TRBD1 matches at 10 bases. After removal of 5 bases from V and 4 bases from J, the junction contained 7 bases not matched to a gene. CDR1 and CDR2 (germline): SGHTA, FQGNSA. The CDR3 length is 15 residues. The CDR3 sequence: CASSRQTGGPETQYF. In DNA form, the CDR3 reads TGTGCCAGCAGCCGCCAGACAGGGGGCCCAGAGACCCAGTACTTC.